This entry concerns a single T cell receptor beta chain. The data were obtained in a study of patients and donors after allogeneic stem cell transplantation. The length of the CDR3 is 13 residues. TCRdb ran MiXCR on the RT-PCR reads and lists one entry per CDR3 protein. The sample yields over 350,000 distinct CDR3 sequences, about a sixth seen once. The sequenced material came from blood, either unsorted or a sorted T cell fraction (not recorded which). The source of this sequence is a human donor who was either an allogeneic HSCT recipient or a stem cell or donor lymphocyte infusion donor (not recorded which). It is not recorded whose cells these are; they may come from a transplant donor. The chain employs TRBV21-1 and TRBJ1-2. TRBV21-1 is termed a pseudogene. The CDR3 DNA sequence: TGTGCCAGCAGCAAAGACAGATACTATGGCTACACCTTC. This codes for CASSKDRYYGYTF.